The T cell receptor beta chain under discussion was sequenced for a study of blood T cell repertoires in COVID-19. Study-level information: T cells, B-cell-depleted T cells, or PBMCs provided the cDNA or gDNA that served as material.

Generated by immunoSEQ multiplex PCR, the TCRdb table keeps only in-frame clones and is missing some. Altogether 150,000 to 200,000 clones are present, about 81% being singletons, with the ten largest covering roughly 11%. Trimming stripped 0 bases from V and 6 bases from J, with 20 bases between. Germline V gene lookup returns CDR1 SNHLY and CDR2 FYNNEI. The CDR3 has 17 residues. The sequencing sample was made of peripheral blood. The chain joins TRBV2 to TRBJ1-1; D gene ambiguous. This receptor was identified in a human donor in a cohort sampled during active COVID-19. This chain's CDR3 is CASSEAARMGSGPEAFF. The CDR3 nucleotides read TGTGCCAGCAGTGAAGCGGCCAGGATGGGGAGTGGGCCTGAAGCTTTCTTT.